The rows below give T cell receptor beta chains drawn from one sample of a study of PD-L1 blockade in urothelial cancer. Sequencing used immunoSEQ multiplex PCR; TCRdb keeps in-frame clones, though not all of them. The sample lists roughly 100,000 clones, approximately 87% seen once, with about 8.4% in the top ten. Sequencing was performed on PBMCs, taken around atezolizumab (anti-PD-L1) treatment. The receptor source for this set is a man between 70 and 80 years old with urothelial cancer. Each CDR3 is given with its conserved first and last residue. Each record gives: D gene, V gene, J gene, clone size, CDR3 protein, CDR3 DNA. The D gene is left open where the match is weak. Where a row states a size, it is once, few, many or the class of an expanded clone; other rows omit it.

D: -; V: TRBV7-6; J: TRBJ2-1; size: -; CDR3: CASSPGVNNEQFF; DNA: TGTGCCAGCAGCCCAGGGGTGAACAATGAGCAGTTCTTC
D: -; V: TRBV27; J: TRBJ2-2; size: -; CDR3: CASSLFTSTGELFF; DNA: TGTGCCAGCAGTTTATTTACTAGCACCGGGGAGCTGTTTTTT
D: -; V: TRBV14; J: TRBJ1-1; size: medium-sized; CDR3: CASSQSDTEAFF; DNA: TGTGCCAGCAGCCAAAGCGACACTGAAGCTTTCTTT
D: -; V: TRBV6-1; J: TRBJ2-3; size: -; CDR3: CASSTVVSTDTQYF; DNA: TGTGCCAGCAGTACGGTTGTTAGCACAGATACGCAGTATTTT
D: -; V: TRBV19; J: TRBJ1-5; size: -; CDR3: CATKDSHHFSNQPQHF; DNA: TGTGCCACCAAGGACAGCCATCACTTTAGCAATCAGCCCCAGCATTTT
D: -; V: TRBV30; J: TRBJ1-5; size: -; CDR3: CACCSGDQPQHF; DNA: TGTGCCTGCTGCTCAGGGGACCAGCCCCAGCATTTT
D: TRBD2; V: TRBV6-1; J: TRBJ2-7; size: -; CDR3: CASRAGEASYEQYF; DNA: TGTGCCAGCAGAGCGGGGGAGGCATCCTACGAGCAGTACTTC
D: -; V: TRBV7-2; J: TRBJ2-3; size: few; CDR3: CASTLGYIPGDTQYF; DNA: TGTGCCAGCACCCTAGGATACATCCCGGGGGATACGCAGTATTTT
D: -; V: TRBV5-1; J: TRBJ1-4; size: -; CDR3: CASSLGQRNEKLFF; DNA: TGCGCCAGCAGCTTGGGGCAACGTAATGAAAAACTGTTTTTT
D: TRBD1; V: TRBV19; J: TRBJ2-2; size: few; CDR3: CASRTGAGELFF; DNA: TGTGCCAGCCGAACAGGGGCTGGGGAGCTGTTTTTT
D: -; V: TRBV27; J: TRBJ2-3; size: -; CDR3: CASSLTPYETDTQYF; DNA: TGTGCCAGCAGTTTAACCCCCTATGAGACAGATACGCAGTATTTT
D: TRBD2; V: TRBV5-1; J: TRBJ2-3; size: -; CDR3: CASSSSTSGTDTQYF; DNA: TGCGCCAGCAGCTCTTCGACTAGCGGCACAGATACGCAGTATTTT
D: TRBD1; V: TRBV4-1; J: TRBJ2-7; size: many; CDR3: CASSPGQGSSYEQYF; DNA: TGCGCCAGCAGCCCCGGACAGGGGAGCTCCTACGAGCAGTACTTC
D: TRBD2; V: TRBV25-1; J: TRBJ2-5; size: -; CDR3: CASRPTSGGASETQYF; DNA: TGTGCCAGCAGGCCCACTAGCGGGGGGGCTTCAGAGACCCAGTACTTC
D: -; V: TRBV28; J: TRBJ2-7; size: once; CDR3: CASSSAGDSSYEQYF; DNA: TGTGCCAGCAGTTCCGCTGGCGACAGCTCCTACGAGCAGTACTTC
D: TRBD1; V: TRBV5-6; J: TRBJ1-2; size: -; CDR3: CASSLDRGLGYTF; DNA: TGTGCCAGCAGCTTGGACAGGGGGCTTGGCTACACCTTC
D: -; V: TRBV9; J: TRBJ1-1; size: -; CDR3: CASSAEPTGNTEAFF; DNA: TGTGCCAGCAGCGCCGAACCGACAGGGAACACTGAAGCTTTCTTT
D: -; V: TRBV19; J: TRBJ1-2; size: few; CDR3: CASKGNSADGYTF; DNA: TGTGCCAGTAAAGGTAATTCGGCGGATGGCTACACCTTC
D: -; V: TRBV11-3; J: TRBJ2-7; size: -; CDR3: CASSLEREREQYF; DNA: TGTGCCAGCAGCTTAGAAAGAGAACGCGAGCAGTACTTC
D: TRBD1; V: TRBV5-1; J: TRBJ2-7; size: -; CDR3: CASRSGTGMYEQYF; DNA: TGTGCCAGCAGGTCCGGGACAGGGATGTACGAGCAGTACTTC
D: TRBD1; V: TRBV6-4; J: TRBJ2-3; size: -; CDR3: CASSLFGTGGGTDTQYF; DNA: TGTGCCAGCAGCCTATTCGGGACAGGGGGCGGAACAGATACGCAGTATTTT
D: -; V: TRBV10-3; J: TRBJ2-5; size: few; CDR3: CAISERLSRGETQYF; DNA: TGTGCCATCAGTGAGCGACTTTCGCGCGGAGAGACCCAGTACTTC
D: TRBD1; V: TRBV27; J: TRBJ1-4; size: few; CDR3: CASSLRTGVINEKLFF; DNA: TGTGCCAGCAGTTTACGTACAGGGGTTATAAATGAAAAACTGTTTTTT
D: TRBD1; V: TRBV28; J: TRBJ2-7; size: -; CDR3: CASTEDRGGNEQYF; DNA: TGTGCCAGCACCGAAGACAGGGGTGGTAATGAGCAGTACTTC
D: TRBD1; V: TRBV4-1; J: TRBJ1-1; size: -; CDR3: CASSQGLGQPWNTEAFF; DNA: TGCGCCAGCAGCCAGGGGCTGGGACAGCCATGGAACACTGAAGCTTTCTTT
D: -; V: TRBV11-3; J: TRBJ2-2; size: -; CDR3: CASSPRQENTGELFF; DNA: TGTGCCAGCAGCCCGAGACAGGAAAACACCGGGGAGCTGTTTTTT
D: -; V: TRBV11-2; J: TRBJ2-5; size: -; CDR3: CASSVRPGNEETQYF; DNA: TGTGCCAGCAGCGTAAGGCCAGGGAATGAAGAGACCCAGTACTTC